This TCR beta chain appears in the sequencing data of a study of Ad26.COV2.S vaccination and SARS-CoV-2 variants. Libraries were prepared by immunoSEQ multiplex PCR; TCRdb keeps only in-frame clonotypes and omits some of them. Here the sample spans hundreds of thousands of clones, about 85% being singletons. Described treatment: some 20 received Ad26.COV2.S at low or high dose, single or two shots; about 5 received placebo; per-sample allocation not given. Each sample was drawn 63 days after the first injection (of vaccine or placebo). Material: peripheral blood, obtained in a trial of Ad26.COV2.S vaccine versus placebo. This receptor was obtained from a person aged 18-65 years who received the Ad26.COV2.S COVID-19 vaccine or a placebo.

This chain's CDR3 is CAIRTNTGELFF. The CDR3 bases are TGTGCCATCCGTACGAACACCGGGGAGCTGTTTTTT. This chain uses TRBV10-3 with TRBJ2-2; no reliable D call. Trimming removed 8 bases from V and 0 bases from J, with 4 bases in between. In germline, CDR1 is ENHRY, CDR2 SYGVKD. The length of the CDR3 is 12 residues.